This TCR beta chain originates from a study of cytomegalovirus exposure and HLA in healthy donors. Study observations and caveats: In a later analysis, a missense DCLRE1C variant was linked to TCR beta V- and J-gene trimming. Sequencing artifact likely explains a cluster of highly shared sequence variants. V segments that were indistinguishable, TRBV6-2 and TRBV6-3 among them, were omitted from analysis.

It was with 60 Vbeta and 13 Jbeta primers that the PCR ran. Sequencing used immunoSEQ multiplex PCR; TCRdb keeps in-frame clones, though not all of them. The data show 100,000 to 120,000 clones, over 70% seen once. The CDR3 contains 14 residues. Trimming pared 5 bases from V and 3 bases from J, leaving 13 bases between. Germline values: CDR1 SEHNR, CDR2 FQNEAQ (reference sequence). Concerning this clone: Its antigen is still unknown.

The sequenced material came from PBMCs. The receptor was isolated from a man aged 30 to 39 in good health and CMV-seronegative. V and J are TRBV7-9 and TRBJ2-5; perhaps TRBD1 as D (5 bases). The CDR3 DNA reads TGTGCCAGCAGCCTGCAGACAGCCGAAGAGACCCAGTACTTC. Translation: CASSLQTAEETQYF.